One sample yielded the 28 T cell receptor beta chains listed below, sequenced in a study of human T cells and chemical hapten exposure. Unseparated into fractions, whole blood served as the source from which total RNA was extracted. One entry per CDR3 protein, called by TCRdb with MiXCR from the 5' RACE reads. Of tens of thousands of distinct CDR3 sequences in the sample, 15% to 20% are singletons; the top ten hold 6.8%. These receptors were taken from a female donor in good health.

The chain has TRBV10-3 and TRBJ2-7; 7 bases match TRBD1. This CDR3 comprises 17 residues. The germline V gene encodes CDR1 ENHRY and CDR2 SYGVKD. Germline trimming cut 4 bases from V and 5 bases from J; bases unmatched to any gene: 17. The CDR3 sequence: CAISGPGVVTGKNEQYF. The CDR3 DNA is TGTGCCATCAGTGGGCCCGGTGTTGTGACAGGGAAGAACGAGCAGTACTTC.

This clonotype has a handful of counts. This chain connects TRBV9 to TRBJ1-3; D gene ambiguous. The CDR3 totals 14 residues. Germline loops: CDR1 SGDLS, CDR2 YYNGEE. Trimming cost V 2 bases and J 4 bases, with 10 bases left between them. The CDR3 DNA sequence: TGTGCCAGCAGCGTCGAAGGTACCGGAAACACCATATATTTT. Translation gives CASSVEGTGNTIYF.

V usage is TRBV20-1 and J usage is TRBJ1-1; tentatively, D is TRBD1 (5 bases). The V gene's germline CDR1 is DFQATT and CDR2 SNEGSKA (reference sequence). Trimming took 3 bases from V and 4 from J, leaving 15 bases between them. This CDR3 contains 14 residues. The CDR3 here is CSASFSPGGTEAFF. The CDR3 nucleotides are TGCAGTGCTAGTTTCTCACCCGGGGGCACTGAAGCTTTCTTT.

This clonotype was seen a handful of times. The genes are TRBV7-9 and TRBJ2-1, with 11 bases that match TRBD2. The V and J ends lost 6 bases and 8 bases, in that order; junction bases with no gene match: 12. The CDR3 length is 16 residues. The germline V gene has CDR1 SEHNR and CDR2 FQNEAQ (reference sequence). DNA for the CDR3: TGTGCCAGCAGTACATGGGGTAGCGGGGGGGCTGATGAGCAGTTCTTC. This translates into CASSTWGSGGADEQFF.

The chain joins TRBV10-3 to TRBJ1-2; the D gene is possibly TRBD1 (6 bases). The V gene lost 7 bases and the J gene lost 6 bases, with 9 bases spanning the gap. Germline lookup yields CDR1 ENHRY and CDR2 SYGVKD. The CDR3 contains 11 residues. CDR3 protein: CAINPGDGYTF. The CDR3 nucleotides read TGTGCCATCAACCCAGGGGATGGCTACACCTTC.

The chain is built from TRBV6-2 or TRBV6-3 and TRBJ1-5; D ambiguous. Trimming removed 0 bases at V and 2 bases at J, with 11 bases between. Germline lookup yields CDR1 MNHEY and CDR2 SVGEGT. CDR3 length: 16 amino acids. CDR3 in DNA: TGTGCCAGCAGTTACTCCCCAGCGGGTGGCAATCAGCCCCAGCATTTT. It encodes CASSYSPAGGNQPQHF.

This clonotype has just a few counts. V gene TRBV12-3 or TRBV12-4 combines with J gene TRBJ2-3; TRBD1 might be the D (6 bases). The CDR3 loop spans 15 amino acids. Trimming stripped 2 bases from V and 5 bases from J, with 14 bases between. CDR3 region: CASSLQDRQGDTQYF. The DNA of the CDR3 is TGTGCCAGCAGTTTACAGGACAGACAAGGAGATACGCAGTATTTT.

The V call is TRBV6-6, the J call TRBJ1-5, with 10 positions matching TRBD1. The V gene end was trimmed by 6 bases and the J gene end by 1 base; junction bases not matched to a gene: 9. This CDR3 contains 17 residues. The germline gives CDR1 MNHNY, CDR2 SVGAGI (reference sequence). The CDR3 spells CASSPQTGGLSNQPQHF. The CDR3 nucleotides read TGTGCCAGCAGCCCCCAGACAGGGGGCTTAAGCAATCAGCCCCAGCATTTT.

The sample holds many counts of this clonotype. The V and J genes are TRBV29-1 and TRBJ1-1; tentative D call: TRBD1 (5 bases). The ends were cut back, 4 bases at V and 0 bases at J, with 9 bases in the middle. Germline V CDR1 and CDR2: SQVTM, ANQGSEA. The CDR3 extends over 13 amino acids. CDR3 in amino acids: CSVGQGLNTEAFF. CDR3 DNA: TGCAGCGTTGGGCAGGGCTTGAACACTGAAGCTTTCTTT.

Only a few counts were recorded for this clonotype. The genes are TRBV5-6 and TRBJ2-2; D not certain. CDR3 size: 13 residues. Germline V gives CDR1 SGHDT, CDR2 YYEEEE. The ends were cut back, 2 bases at V and 7 bases at J, with 9 bases in the middle. The CDR3 sequence: CASSFDRYGELFF. As DNA, the CDR3 is TGTGCCAGCAGCTTCGACCGGTACGGGGAGCTGTTTTTT.

This clonotype appeared a few times. The chain has TRBV20-1 and TRBJ2-7, with TRBD2 identical over 8 bases. This CDR3 is 13 amino acids long. V lost 3 bases and J lost 4; bases outside the gene matches: 5. Per germline, CDR1 DFQATT and CDR2 SNEGSKA (reference sequence). CDR3 loop: CSASGRASYEQYF. The CDR3 DNA reads TGCAGTGCTAGCGGGAGGGCTTCGTACGAGCAGTACTTC.

This clonotype was detected a few times. The chain has TRBV10-3 and TRBJ1-1; 7 nucleotides align to TRBD1. This CDR3 contains 14 residues. Germline loops: CDR1 ENHRY, CDR2 SYGVKD. V was pared by 3 bases and J by 4 bases, with 5 bases of the junction left unmatched. The CDR3 region is CAISEPGTATEAFF. The DNA of the CDR3 is TGTGCCATCAGTGAACCCGGGACAGCCACTGAAGCTTTCTTT.

This clonotype turned up a few times. This chain links TRBV20-1 with TRBJ2-3; TRBD2 agrees at 10 bases. The V and J ends lost 1 base and 2 bases, in that order; junction bases with no gene match: 12. The CDR3 runs to 18 residues. Germline assignment: CDR1 DFQATT and CDR2 SNEGSKA (reference sequence). The CDR3 DNA is TGCAGTGCTAGAGGGCGGGCTAGCGGGGGCATACTCACAGATACGCAGTATTTT. Protein sequence: CSARGRASGGILTDTQYF.

This clonotype was observed a few times. CDR3 region: CSVVGGGTEAFF. CDR3 coding DNA: TGCAGCGTTGTAGGTGGGGGGACTGAAGCTTTCTTT. The chain employs TRBV29-1 and TRBJ1-1, with D perhaps TRBD1 (5 bases). Trimming left V 4 bases short and J 5 bases short, with 11 bases between. The CDR3 covers 12 residues. CDR1 SQVTM and CDR2 ANQGSEA come from the germline V gene.

This clonotype was found a few times. The chain links TRBV19 to TRBJ2-2; possibly TRBD2 for D (5 bases). Trimming removed 0 bases at V and 1 base at J, with 12 bases between. CDR1 is LNHDA and CDR2 is SQIVND in the germline V gene (reference sequence). The CDR3 consists of 17 residues. The CDR3, as DNA: TGTGCCAGTAGTATAGAGGTTCTCGGGGTGAACACCGGGGAGCTGTTTTTT. This sequence encodes CASSIEVLGVNTGELFF.

This clonotype came up many times. The V and J genes are TRBV3-1 and TRBJ2-1, with 9 bases identical to TRBD2. The CDR3 spans 14 residues. Trimming took 4 bases from V and 9 from J; bases not matched to a gene: 7. Germline CDR1 and CDR2: LGHDT and YNNKEL (reference sequence). The chain's CDR3 is CASSPLAGRGEQFF. The CDR3 nucleotides read TGTGCCAGCAGCCCCCTAGCGGGGCGGGGTGAGCAGTTCTTC.

The gene calls are TRBV12-3 or TRBV12-4 and TRBJ2-7; 8 positions match TRBD1. The CDR3 extends over 12 amino acids. The ends lost 4 bases at V and 7 bases at J; junction bases unmatched: 3. CDR3 residues: CASSWGTGEQYF. The CDR3, as DNA: TGTGCCAGCAGTTGGGGGACAGGAGAGCAGTACTTC.

The V gene is TRBV12-3 or TRBV12-4, the J gene TRBJ2-1; maybe TRBD1 (6 bases). This CDR3 contains 12 residues. V shed 5 bases and J shed 7 bases, with 9 bases lying between them. The CDR3, as DNA: TGTGCCAGCAGTCCCGACAGGAATGAGCAGTTCTTC. Encoded protein: CASSPDRNEQFF.

This clonotype was observed a handful of times. The V and J genes are TRBV12-3 or TRBV12-4 and TRBJ1-2; 7 positions match TRBD1. CDR3 length: 16 residues. V was pared by 6 bases and J by 1 base, with 11 bases of the junction left unmatched. The CDR3 spells CASRRTGEGFNYGYTF. The CDR3 nucleotides are TGTGCCAGCAGGCGAACAGGGGAGGGTTTTAACTATGGCTACACCTTC.

This clonotype was detected a few times. V is TRBV18 and J is TRBJ2-7; 11 positions agree with TRBD2. The CDR3 has 14 amino acids. CDR1 is KGHSH and CDR2 is LQKENI in the germline V gene. With V trimmed by 5 bases and J by 3 bases, 3 bases remained unmatched. CDR3 sequence reads: CASSYGTSGYEQYF. The DNA for the CDR3 is TGTGCCAGCTCATACGGGACTAGCGGCTACGAGCAGTACTTC.

This clonotype was counted between two and nine times. The rearrangement joins TRBV27 to TRBJ2-7; D is unclear. The V gene's germline CDR1 is MNHEY and CDR2 SMNVEV (reference sequence). The CDR3 totals 14 residues. Trimming removed 2 bases at V and 3 bases at J, with 11 bases between. The CDR3 bases are TGTGCCAGCAGTTTAAGCCACAGCATCTACGAGCAGTACTTC. It codes for CASSLSHSIYEQYF.

Many counts were recorded for this clonotype. The chain links TRBV12-3 or TRBV12-4 to TRBJ1-1; 7 positions match TRBD1. J gave up 1 base and V 4 bases, and 9 bases lay outside the gene matches. CDR3 length equals 16 residues. CDR3 in amino acids: CASSSSGGVRNTEAFF. The CDR3, as DNA: TGTGCCAGCAGTTCTTCAGGGGGAGTAAGGAACACTGAAGCTTTCTTT.

This clonotype occurred a few times. This chain connects TRBV20-1 to TRBJ1-1; no firm D call. This CDR3 is 11 amino acids long. Germline V gene sequence: CDR1 DFQATT, CDR2 SNEGSKA (reference sequence). Trimming took 3 bases from V and 4 from J, leaving 6 bases between them. In DNA form, the CDR3 reads TGCAGTGCTAGCGGGATCACTGAAGCTTTCTTT. Translating gives CSASGITEAFF.

The genes are TRBV4-3 and TRBJ1-6; D is ambiguous. Germline V gene sequence: CDR1 LGHNA, CDR2 YSLEER. Trimming stripped 1 base from V and 11 bases from J, with 9 bases between. The CDR3 is made up of 13 amino acids. Here the CDR3 DNA reads TGCGCCAGCAGCCAAGGCAGAATGGCACCCCTCCACTTT. As protein: CASSQGRMAPLHF.

This clonotype was counted once. This chain connects TRBV9 to TRBJ2-7; 8 bases are a match to TRBD2. The CDR3 runs 17 residues. In germline, CDR1 is SGDLS, CDR2 YYNGEE. J was trimmed by 2 bases and V by 0 bases; bases with no gene match: 10. DNA for the CDR3: TGTGCCAGCAGCGTAGGACAACCGGGACTAGAGGCCTACGAGCAGTACTTC. This encodes CASSVGQPGLEAYEQYF.

This clonotype was detected ten times or more. This chain connects TRBV12-3 or TRBV12-4 to TRBJ2-5, with 8 bases lining up with TRBD2. V lost 7 bases and J lost 3; bases outside the gene matches: 4. This CDR3 has 13 amino acids. CDR3 sequence reads: CASNGGVEETQYF. CDR3 nucleotide sequence: TGTGCCAGCAACGGGGGGGTCGAAGAGACCCAGTACTTC.

This chain connects TRBV5-6 to TRBJ2-3; D gene ambiguous. The germline V gene encodes CDR1 SGHDT and CDR2 YYEEEE. V gave up 1 base and J gave up 0 bases, with 9 bases separating them. The CDR3 is made up of 15 amino acids. The CDR3 DNA follows: TGTGCCAGCAGCTTGTTGGGGAATAGCACAGATACGCAGTATTTT. Translation gives CASSLLGNSTDTQYF.

The chain has TRBV7-8 and TRBJ2-1, with 11 nucleotides matching TRBD2. V lost 2 bases, J lost 6 bases, and 3 bases stayed unmatched. Per the germline V gene, CDR1 is SGHVS and CDR2 is FQNEAQ. This CDR3 has 15 residues. CDR3 nucleotides: TGTGCCAGCAGCTTAACCGGACTAGCGGGCAATGAGCAGTTCTTC. Its protein product is CASSLTGLAGNEQFF.